Below, 16 T cell receptor beta chains from the same sample are listed, as sequenced in a study of shared clonotypes between healthy human individuals. Assay: immunoSEQ multiplex PCR; the TCRdb copy retains only in-frame clones and omits some. The data show about 1 million clones, roughly 80% seen once. Sequenced material: memory CD4+ T cells sorted from blood. Subset indicated: CD45RA-negative fraction. Receptors originate from a man in his late teens or twenties in good health.

The V and J genes are TRBV6-1 and TRBJ2-1, with 8 nucleotides matching TRBD2. Germline values: CDR1 MNHNS, CDR2 SASEGT. The CDR3 spans 14 residues. After removal of 4 bases from V and 7 bases from J, the junction contained 6 bases not matched to a gene. DNA of the CDR3: TGTGCCAGCAGTGGGAGCGGGAGTGGGAATGAGCAGTTCTTC. Protein product: CASSGSGSGNEQFF.

To note about this clone: Other nucleotide sequences from this sample produce the same CDR3. The gene calls are TRBV18 and TRBJ2-5; D is unresolved. Germline V gene lookup returns CDR1 KGHSH and CDR2 LQKENI. The CDR3 extends over 13 amino acids. Trimming took off 2 bases at V and 1 base at J, with 5 bases between the two ends. CDR3: CASSPSLQETQYF. For the CDR3, the DNA is TGTGCCAGCTCACCATCTCTCCAAGAGACCCAGTACTTC.

Notes on this clone: Other DNA sequences from this sample encode an identical CDR3 as well. V gene TRBV7-9 combines with J gene TRBJ2-6, with 7 bases that match TRBD1. Unmatched junction bases numbered 4, after V lost 5 bases and J lost 0 bases. This CDR3 region has 16 residues. Germline-derived CDR1 and CDR2 are SEHNR and FQNEAQ (reference sequence). CDR3 amino acids: CASSRGDSSGANVLTF. CDR3 in DNA: TGTGCCAGCAGCAGAGGGGACAGCTCTGGGGCCAACGTCCTGACTTTC.

The chain carries TRBV10-3 and TRBJ2-2; D possibly corresponds to TRBD1 (6 bases). The CDR3 has 16 amino acids. CDR1 is ENHRY and CDR2 is SYGVKD in the germline V gene. Deletions cut 2 bases from V and 3 bases from J, with 13 bases between. As DNA, the CDR3 is TGTGCCATCAGTGAGCGTCTCCAGGGGTACACCGGGGAGCTGTTTTTT. Translating gives CAISERLQGYTGELFF.

V usage is TRBV14 and J usage is TRBJ2-2, with TRBD1 matching over 9 bases. This CDR3 is 16 amino acids long. V lost 2 bases to trimming and J lost 1 base; unmatched junction nucleotides: 2. Germline V CDR1 and CDR2: SGHDN, FVKESK. CDR3 DNA sequence: TGTGCCAGCAGCCAAAGGGGACAGGGGAACACCGGGGAGCTGTTTTTT. It yields the protein CASSQRGQGNTGELFF. Using reference TRBV14 and TRBJ2-2 for the parts outside the CDR3, the full variable domain is EAGVTQFPSHSVIEKGQTVTLRCDPISGHDNLYWYRRVMGKEIKFLLHFVKESKQDESGMPNNRFLAERTGGTYSTLKVQPAELEDSGVYFCASSQRGQGNTGELFFGEGSRLTVL.

The J gene is TRBJ1-1, the V gene TRBV5-1; D is perhaps TRBD1 (5 bases). Germline V gene sequence: CDR1 SGHRS, CDR2 YFSETQ. The CDR3 consists of 19 residues. Trimming took off 0 bases at V and 0 bases at J, with 21 bases between the two ends. CDR3 in DNA: TGCGCCAGCAGCTTGGTCCAGGGAGCTGGGAGCCTTATGAACACTGAAGCTTTCTTT. Protein: CASSLVQGAGSLMNTEAFF.

The chain is built from TRBV5-1 and TRBJ1-1, with D uncertain. V lost 0 bases, J lost 5 bases, and 11 bases lay in between. Germline V gene lookup returns CDR1 SGHRS and CDR2 YFSETQ. The CDR3 has 14 amino acids. CDR3 bases: TGCGCCAGCAGCTTGGGACCTATTGGGACTGAAGCTTTCTTT. It encodes CASSLGPIGTEAFF.

The chain employs TRBV5-1 and TRBJ1-1; no reliable D call. The CDR3 is 11 residues long. In germline, CDR1 is SGHRS, CDR2 YFSETQ. Deletions cut 4 bases from V and 7 bases from J, with 8 bases between. CDR3 bases: TGCGCCAGCAGCGAGGGTATTGAAGCTTTCTTT. It specifies CASSEGIEAFF. The entire variable domain, with the rest obtained from reference TRBV5-1 and TRBJ1-1, is as follows: KAGVTQTPRYLIKTRGQQVTLSCSPISGHRSVSWYQQTPGQGLQFLFEYFSETQRNKGNFPGRFSGRQFSNSRSEMNVSTLELGDSALYLCASSEGIEAFFGQGTRLTVV.

This clone occurred once. The chain recombines TRBV7-9 with TRBJ2-7, with TRBD2 identical over 13 bases. Looked up from germline, CDR1 is SEHNR and CDR2 is FQNEAQ (reference sequence). Trimming cost V 5 bases and J 0 bases; bases outside gene matches: 4. The CDR3 contains 16 residues. CDR3 in DNA: TGTGCCAGCAGCGGGACTAGCGGGACCGACTCCTACGAGCAGTACTTC. Encoded protein: CASSGTSGTDSYEQYF. Supplemented by reference TRBV7-9 and TRBJ2-7, the full variable domain reads DTGVSQNPRHKITKRGQNVTFRCDPISEHNRLYWYRQTLGQGPEFLTYFQNEAQLEKSRLLSDRFSAERPKGSFSTLEIQRTEQGDSAMYLCASSGTSGTDSYEQYFGPGTRLTVT.

This clone has only a few counts. The CDR3 is CAWSVERAGGSFQPQHF. The DNA of the CDR3 is TGTGCCTGGAGTGTAGAGCGGGCAGGGGGCAGTTTTCAGCCCCAGCATTTT. The rearrangement uses TRBV30 and TRBJ1-5; 8 bases line up with TRBD1. This CDR3 has 17 amino acids. Germline V lookup: CDR1 GTSNPN, CDR2 SVGIG (reference sequence). J lost 6 bases, V lost 0 bases, and 13 bases had no gene match.

Notes on this clone: This may be a read error: a much more frequent sequence differs by one nucleotide. V and J are TRBV2 and TRBJ2-3, with TRBD2 matching over 12 bases. CDR3 length: 15 amino acids. Germline CDR1 reads SNHLY; CDR2 reads FYNNEI. Losses at the gene ends were 11 bases for V and 6 bases for J; bases not matched to a gene: 12. CDR3 nucleotides: TGTGCCGGCTGCAGACTAGCGGGAGCGGTTGATACGCAGTATTTT. Translating gives CAGCRLAGAVDTQYF. Supplemented by reference TRBV2 and TRBJ2-3, the full variable domain reads EPEVTQTPSHQVTQMGQEVILRCVPISNHLYFYWYRQILGQKVEFLVSFYNNEISEKSEIFDDQFSVERPDGSNFTLKIRSTKLEDSAMYFCAGCRLAGAVDTQYFGPGTRLTVL.

The rearrangement uses TRBV7-2 and TRBJ2-7, with TRBD2 as a possible D gene (5 bases). Germline CDR1 reads SGHTA; CDR2 reads FQGNSA. V lost 2 bases and J lost 2, with 13 bases in between. The CDR3 has 15 amino acids. CDR3 sequence: CASSLYGDGAYEQYF. In DNA form, the CDR3 reads TGTGCCAGCAGCTTATATGGCGACGGGGCCTACGAGCAGTACTTC. Full variable domain (remainder filled in from reference TRBV7-2 and TRBJ2-7): GAGVSQSPSNKVTEKGKDVELRCDPISGHTALYWYRQSLGQGLEFLIYFQGNSAPDKSGLPSDRFSAERTGGSVSTLTIQRTQQEDSAVYLCASSLYGDGAYEQYFGPGTRLTVT.

With respect to this clone: A much larger clone sits a single nucleotide away, making a read error possible. The CDR3 DNA reads as TGTGCCAGCACTATTTATCCCCCAGGGATCCCCTACGAGCAGTACTTC. Its protein product is CASTIYPPGIPYEQYF. The J gene is TRBJ2-7, the V gene TRBV28; D possibly corresponds to TRBD1 (5 bases). V was pared by 7 bases and J by 2 bases, with 21 bases between. The CDR3 contains 16 residues. The germline V gene encodes CDR1 MDHEN and CDR2 SYDVKM.

In regard to this clone: The same CDR3 is also encoded by other DNA sequences in this sample. The chain recombines TRBV5-1 with TRBJ2-4; possible D gene TRBD1, 6 bases. Trimming took off 4 bases at V and 0 bases at J, with 14 bases between the two ends. Germline lookup yields CDR1 SGHRS and CDR2 YFSETQ. The CDR3 has 16 amino acids. CDR3 coding DNA: TGCGCCAGCAGCACCGGACAGCCGCTAGCCAAAAACATTCAGTACTTC. It translates to CASSTGQPLAKNIQYF.

The chain joins TRBV7-9 to TRBJ1-6; 8 bases fit TRBD1. Looked up from germline, CDR1 is SEHNR and CDR2 is FQNEAQ (reference sequence). The CDR3 sequence is 11 residues long. With 6 bases clipped from V and 16 bases from J, the junction kept 5 bases outside the gene matches. The CDR3 loop is CASSRGTGLHF. The CDR3 DNA is TGTGCCAGCAGTCGTGGGACAGGTCTCCACTTT.

The CDR3 DNA is TGTGCCAGCTCACCACCGAACAGGGCCAACGTCCTGACTTTC. It is translated as CASSPPNRANVLTF. The gene calls are TRBV18 and TRBJ2-6; D remains ambiguous. CDR3 length: 14 amino acids. V lost 0 bases to trimming and J lost 5 bases, with 5 bases between them. Germline V gene data show CDR1 as KGHSH and CDR2 as LQKENI.